These 8 T cell receptor beta chains were sequenced from one sample in a study of blood T cells in healthy people across ages. The use of a sample-barcoded 5' primer and a J-beta primer mix characterized a second PCR of roughly 6 to 12 cycles. Each CDR3 protein gets one entry after TCRdb re-called the 5' RACE reads with MiXCR. The data show about 730,000 distinct CDR3 sequences, roughly two fifths seen once. The sequenced material came from blood. The receptor set was obtained from a woman aged 60-75 years in good health.

The chain combines TRBV27 with TRBJ2-3; TRBD2 agrees at 7 bases. V lost 5 bases, J lost 2 bases, and 10 bases stayed unmatched. The CDR3 covers 16 residues. Germline V gene sequence: CDR1 MNHEY, CDR2 SMNVEV (reference sequence). The CDR3 reads CASSHLSGDVTDTQYF. Here the CDR3 DNA reads TGTGCCAGCAGTCACCTCAGCGGGGACGTCACAGATACGCAGTATTTT.

This clonotype showed up many times. The V gene is TRBV7-2, the J gene TRBJ2-5, with D uncertain. CDR1 and CDR2 (germline): SGHTA, FQGNSA. This CDR3 has 13 residues. V lost 2 bases and J 2 bases, leaving 6 bases between the germline ends. As DNA, the CDR3 is TGTGCCAGCAGCTTATGGCAGCAAGAGACCCAGTACTTC. Translating it yields CASSLWQQETQYF.

This clonotype was seen more than once but under ten times. The J gene is TRBJ2-5, the V gene TRBV3-1, with no clear D. Trimming shortened V by 5 bases and J by 1 base, and 8 bases separated the two germline ends. The CDR3 is 13 amino acids. Per germline, CDR1 LGHDT and CDR2 YNNKEL (reference sequence). CDR3 loop: CASSSQVQETQYF. The CDR3 DNA sequence: TGTGCCAGCAGCTCACAAGTCCAAGAGACCCAGTACTTC.

The chain links TRBV5-5 to TRBJ2-5, with 7 bases identical to TRBD2. The J call is uncertain, as TRBJ2-7 better fits the DNA end. This CDR3 has 14 residues. Germline loops: CDR1 SGHKS, CDR2 YYEKEE (reference sequence). CDR3 sequence reads: CASSSRDYLHEQYF. The CDR3 nucleotides are TGTGCCAGCAGCTCGCGGGACTACTTGCACGAGCAGTACTTC.

The CDR3 region is CASSFPGLNNEQYF. DNA of the CDR3: TGTGCCAGCAGTTTCCCCGGACTAAACAATGAGCAGTACTTC. The V and J genes are TRBV12-3 or TRBV12-4 and TRBJ2-5, with a weak D call TRBD2 (6 bases). The V and J ends lost 3 bases and 11 bases respectively, with 19 bases between them. This CDR3 spans 14 amino acids.

This clonotype was found a few times. V usage is TRBV3-1 and J usage is TRBJ2-7; D gene unclear. The V gene lost 2 bases and the J gene lost 5 bases, with 4 bases spanning the gap. The CDR3 length is 11 residues. Germline V gives CDR1 LGHDT, CDR2 YNNKEL (reference sequence). The CDR3 region is CASSQLNEQYF. The DNA for the CDR3 is TGTGCCAGCAGCCAACTAAACGAGCAGTACTTC.

This rearrangement joins TRBV11-1 to TRBJ2-3; 14 bases fit TRBD2. The CDR3 length is 16 residues. The V and J ends lost 4 bases and 4 bases, in that order; junction bases with no gene match: 4. The germline V gene encodes CDR1 SGHAT and CDR2 FQDESV (reference sequence). CDR3: CASSSPTSGRADTQYF. For the CDR3, the DNA is TGTGCCAGCAGCTCACCGACTAGCGGGAGGGCAGATACGCAGTATTTT.

This clonotype was recorded a few times. This chain connects TRBV27 to TRBJ1-2; D is ambiguous. CDR1 is MNHEY and CDR2 is SMNVEV in the germline V gene (reference sequence). CDR3 length: 13 amino acids. Deletions cut 5 bases from V and 4 bases from J, with 11 bases between. CDR3 amino acids: CASSGQPSYGYTF. CDR3 DNA sequence: TGTGCCAGCAGTGGGCAGCCTAGCTATGGCTACACCTTC.